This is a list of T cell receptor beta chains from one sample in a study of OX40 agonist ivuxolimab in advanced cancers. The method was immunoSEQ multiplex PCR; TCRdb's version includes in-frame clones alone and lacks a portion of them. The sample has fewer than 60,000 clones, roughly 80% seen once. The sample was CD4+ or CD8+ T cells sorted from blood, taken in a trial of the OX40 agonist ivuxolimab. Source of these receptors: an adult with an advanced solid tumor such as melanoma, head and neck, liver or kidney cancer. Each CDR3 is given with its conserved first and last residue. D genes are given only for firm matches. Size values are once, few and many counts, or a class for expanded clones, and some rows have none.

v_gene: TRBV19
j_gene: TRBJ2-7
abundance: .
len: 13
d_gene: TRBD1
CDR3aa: CASSIRGLKEQYF
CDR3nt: TGTGCCAGTAGTATCAGGGGGCTTAAGGAGCAGTACTTC

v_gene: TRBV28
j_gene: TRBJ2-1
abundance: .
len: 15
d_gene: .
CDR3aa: CASSSTGYNYNEQFF
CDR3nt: TGTGCCAGCAGTTCCACAGGGTACAACTACAATGAGCAGTTCTTC

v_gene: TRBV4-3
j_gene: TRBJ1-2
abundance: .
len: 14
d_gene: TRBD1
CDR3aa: CASGKGAGAYGYTF
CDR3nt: TGCGCCAGCGGGAAGGGGGCAGGGGCTTATGGCTACACCTTC

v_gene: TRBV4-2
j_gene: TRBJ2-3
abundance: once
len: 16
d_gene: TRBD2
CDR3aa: CASSGRTSGGAVTQYF
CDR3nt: TGTGCCAGCAGCGGCCGGACTAGCGGGGGGGCCGTTACGCAGTATTTT

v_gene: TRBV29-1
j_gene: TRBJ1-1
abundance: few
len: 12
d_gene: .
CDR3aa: CSVAGWNTEAFF
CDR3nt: TGCAGCGTTGCAGGTTGGAACACTGAAGCTTTCTTT

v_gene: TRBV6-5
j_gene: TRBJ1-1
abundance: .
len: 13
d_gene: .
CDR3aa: CASSYTVNTEAFF
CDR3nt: TGTGCCAGCAGTTACACAGTGAACACTGAAGCTTTCTTT

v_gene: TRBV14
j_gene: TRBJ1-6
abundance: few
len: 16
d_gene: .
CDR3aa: CASSQVLQRRNSPLHF
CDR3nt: TGTGCCAGCAGCCAAGTACTACAACGTCGCAATTCACCCCTCCACTTT

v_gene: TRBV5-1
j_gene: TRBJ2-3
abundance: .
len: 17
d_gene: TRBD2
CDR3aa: CASSLLLAGGSVDTQYF
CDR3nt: TGCGCCAGCAGCTTGTTATTAGCGGGGGGGTCGGTAGATACGCAGTATTTT

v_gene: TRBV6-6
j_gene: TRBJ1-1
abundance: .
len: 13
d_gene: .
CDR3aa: CASSYSQSTEAFF
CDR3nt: TGTGCCAGCAGTTACAGTCAGAGCACTGAAGCTTTCTTT

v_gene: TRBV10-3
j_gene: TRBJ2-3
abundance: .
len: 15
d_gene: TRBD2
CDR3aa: CAIRIAGGGADTQYF
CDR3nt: TGTGCCATCAGAATAGCGGGTGGTGGGGCAGATACGCAGTATTTT

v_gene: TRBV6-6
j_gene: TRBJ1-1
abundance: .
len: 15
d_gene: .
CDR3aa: CASSDQGPPDTEAFF
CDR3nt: TGTGCCAGCAGCGACCAGGGGCCGCCCGACACTGAAGCTTTCTTT

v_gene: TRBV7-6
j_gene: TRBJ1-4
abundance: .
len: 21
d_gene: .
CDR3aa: CASSARGSRDSGLFNNEKLFF
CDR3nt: TGTGCCAGCAGCGCTAGGGGCTCCCGGGACTCCGGGCTGTTCAATAATGAAAAACTGTTTTTT

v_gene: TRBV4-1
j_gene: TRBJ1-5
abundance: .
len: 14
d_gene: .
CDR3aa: CASSQGRGGQPQHF
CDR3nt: TGCGCCAGCAGCCAAGGCAGGGGCGGTCAGCCCCAGCATTTT

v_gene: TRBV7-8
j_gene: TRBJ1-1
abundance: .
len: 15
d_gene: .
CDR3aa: CASRELSSRGTEAFF
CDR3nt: TGTGCCAGCAGGGAGCTATCCTCTAGAGGCACTGAAGCTTTCTTT

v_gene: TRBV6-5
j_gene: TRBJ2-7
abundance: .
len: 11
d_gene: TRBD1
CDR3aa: CATSDRLEQYF
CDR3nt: TGTGCCACTTCGGACAGGCTTGAGCAGTACTTC

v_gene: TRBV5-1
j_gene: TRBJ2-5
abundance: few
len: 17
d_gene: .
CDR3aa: CASSLGGPGLLQETQYF
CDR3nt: TGCGCCAGCAGCTTGGGTGGTCCAGGGTTGCTTCAAGAGACCCAGTACTTC

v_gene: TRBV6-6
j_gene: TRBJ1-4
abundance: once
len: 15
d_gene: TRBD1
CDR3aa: CASSYRQGINEKLFF
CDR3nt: TGTGCCAGCAGTTATCGACAGGGGATAAATGAAAAACTGTTTTTT

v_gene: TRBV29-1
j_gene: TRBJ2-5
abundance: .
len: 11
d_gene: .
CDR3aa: CSVTGSGTQYF
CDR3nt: TGCAGCGTGACAGGTTCCGGGACCCAGTACTTC

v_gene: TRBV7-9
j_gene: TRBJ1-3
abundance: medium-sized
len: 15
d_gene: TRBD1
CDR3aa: CASSLETGAGNTIYF
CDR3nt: TGTGCCAGCAGCTTAGAGACAGGGGCGGGAAACACCATATATTTT

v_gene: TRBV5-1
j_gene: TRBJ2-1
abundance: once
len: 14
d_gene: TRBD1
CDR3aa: CASSRQGVNNEQFF
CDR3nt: TGCGCCAGCAGCAGACAGGGGGTAAACAATGAGCAGTTCTTC

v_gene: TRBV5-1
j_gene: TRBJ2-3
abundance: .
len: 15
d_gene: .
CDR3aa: CASSLDQRSTDTQYF
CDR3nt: TGCGCCAGCAGCTTGGACCAGAGGAGCACAGATACGCAGTATTTT

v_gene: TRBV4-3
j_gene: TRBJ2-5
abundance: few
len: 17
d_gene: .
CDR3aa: CASRPLLVSGVQETQYF
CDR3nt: TGCGCCAGCAGGCCCCTCCTAGTAAGTGGTGTTCAAGAGACCCAGTACTTC

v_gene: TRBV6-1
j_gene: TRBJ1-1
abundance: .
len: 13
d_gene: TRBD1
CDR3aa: CASGDRVNTEAFF
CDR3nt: TGTGCCAGCGGGGACAGGGTGAACACTGAAGCTTTCTTT

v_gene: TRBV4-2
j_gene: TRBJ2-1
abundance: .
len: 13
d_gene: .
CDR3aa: CASSQAGVNEQFF
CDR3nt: TGTGCCAGCAGCCAAGCTGGGGTCAATGAGCAGTTCTTC

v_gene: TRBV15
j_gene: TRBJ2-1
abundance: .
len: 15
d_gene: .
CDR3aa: CATSRGGSSYNEQFF
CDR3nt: TGTGCCACCAGCAGAGGGGGGTCATCCTACAATGAGCAGTTCTTC

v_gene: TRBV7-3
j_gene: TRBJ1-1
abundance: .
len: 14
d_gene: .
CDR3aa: CASSLAQGGTEAFF
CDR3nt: TGTGCCAGCAGCTTAGCGCAGGGAGGCACTGAAGCTTTCTTT

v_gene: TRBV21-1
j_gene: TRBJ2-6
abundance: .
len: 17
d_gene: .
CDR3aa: CASSKSDRMTGANVLTF
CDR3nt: TGTGCCAGCAGCAAATCCGACAGGATGACTGGGGCCAACGTCCTGACTTTC

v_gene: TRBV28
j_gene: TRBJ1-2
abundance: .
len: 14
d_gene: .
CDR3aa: CASSQTRTASGYTF
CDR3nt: TGTGCCAGCAGCCAGACCCGGACAGCGAGCGGCTACACCTTC

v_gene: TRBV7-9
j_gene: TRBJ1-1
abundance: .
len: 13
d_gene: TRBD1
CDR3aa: CASSFTGGTEAFF
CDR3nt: TGTGCCAGCAGCTTTACAGGGGGGACTGAAGCTTTCTTT

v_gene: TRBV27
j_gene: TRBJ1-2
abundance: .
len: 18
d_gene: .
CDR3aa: CASSSRRRSGAGGYGYTF
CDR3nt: TGTGCCAGCAGCTCCAGAAGGAGGTCGGGGGCAGGCGGCTATGGCTACACCTTC

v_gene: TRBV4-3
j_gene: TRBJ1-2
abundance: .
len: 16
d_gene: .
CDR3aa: CASSHLPPQDNYGYTF
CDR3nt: TGCGCCAGCAGCCACCTACCCCCACAGGACAACTATGGCTACACCTTC

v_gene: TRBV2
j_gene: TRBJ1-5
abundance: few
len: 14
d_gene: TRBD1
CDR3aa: CASRARTGNQPQHF
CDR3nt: TGTGCCAGCAGAGCCAGGACAGGGAATCAGCCCCAGCATTTT

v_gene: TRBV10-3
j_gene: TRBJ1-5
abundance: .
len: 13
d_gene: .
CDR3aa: CAISAQVKQPQHF
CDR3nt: TGTGCCATCAGTGCACAGGTCAAACAGCCCCAGCATTTT

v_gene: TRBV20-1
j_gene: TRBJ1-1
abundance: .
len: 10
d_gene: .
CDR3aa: CSAYHGAAFF
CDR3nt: TGCAGTGCTTATCATGGGGCAGCTTTCTTT

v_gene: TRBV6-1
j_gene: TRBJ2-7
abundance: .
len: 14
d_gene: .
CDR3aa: CASIQQSSSYEQYF
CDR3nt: TGTGCCAGCATCCAACAGTCCAGCTCCTACGAGCAGTACTTC

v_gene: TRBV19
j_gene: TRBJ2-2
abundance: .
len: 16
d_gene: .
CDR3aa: CASKGGYQTNTGELFF
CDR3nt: TGTGCCAGTAAAGGGGGATACCAGACGAACACCGGGGAGCTGTTTTTT

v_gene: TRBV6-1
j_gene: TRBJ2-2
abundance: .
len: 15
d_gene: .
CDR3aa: CASSEKSTNTGELFF
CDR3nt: TGTGCCAGCAGTGAAAAGTCTACGAACACCGGGGAGCTGTTTTTT

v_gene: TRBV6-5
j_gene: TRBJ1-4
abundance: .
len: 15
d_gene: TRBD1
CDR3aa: CASSWSGTGGEKLFF
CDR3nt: TGTGCCAGCAGTTGGTCCGGGACAGGGGGTGAAAAACTGTTTTTT

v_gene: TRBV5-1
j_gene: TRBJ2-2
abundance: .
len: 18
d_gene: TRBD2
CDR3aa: CASSLRLAGGPGTGELFF
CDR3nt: TGCGCCAGCAGCTTGCGACTAGCGGGGGGGCCAGGCACCGGGGAGCTGTTTTTT

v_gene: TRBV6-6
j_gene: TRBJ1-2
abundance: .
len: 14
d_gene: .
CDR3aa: CASVEGGTDYGYTF
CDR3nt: TGTGCCAGCGTAGAGGGGGGTACGGACTATGGCTACACCTTC

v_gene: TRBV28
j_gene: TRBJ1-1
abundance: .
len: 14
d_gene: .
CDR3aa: CASSSQIKYTEAFF
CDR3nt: TGTGCCAGCAGTTCCCAAATTAAGTACACTGAAGCTTTCTTT

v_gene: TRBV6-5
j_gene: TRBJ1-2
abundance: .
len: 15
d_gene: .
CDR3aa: CASRSNRERHYGYTF
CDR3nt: TGTGCCAGCAGGTCCAACAGGGAAAGGCACTATGGCTACACCTTC

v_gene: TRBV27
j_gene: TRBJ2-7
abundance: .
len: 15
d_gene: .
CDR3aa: CASSFGRGSLYEQYF
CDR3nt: TGTGCCAGCAGTTTTGGGCGCGGAAGCCTCTACGAGCAGTACTTC

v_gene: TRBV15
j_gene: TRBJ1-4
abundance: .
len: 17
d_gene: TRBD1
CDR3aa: CATSREGSGGVGEKLFF
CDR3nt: TGTGCCACCAGCAGAGAGGGTTCAGGGGGCGTAGGAGAAAAACTGTTTTTT

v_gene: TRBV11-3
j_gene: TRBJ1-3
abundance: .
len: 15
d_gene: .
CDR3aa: CASSSRGTSGNTIYF
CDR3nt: TGTGCTAGCAGTTCAAGGGGGACGTCTGGAAACACCATATATTTT